The clone carrying this T cell receptor beta chain was recorded only once. The antigen is unknown. The data were obtained in a study of CD8+ T cells in alopecia areata. Study-wide results and caveats: It was observed that many expanded lesional clones persisted in scalp and blood during tofacitinib.

The sequencing template was cDNA reverse transcribed from extracted RNA. The data were produced by immunoSEQ multiplex PCR, yet TCRdb's version contains in-frame clones alone and is incomplete. The repertoire holds around 5,900 clones, with roughly 67% as singletons. This CDR3 has 14 residues. Per the germline V gene, CDR1 is SGHRS and CDR2 is YFSETQ. The V gene end was trimmed by 1 base and the J gene end by 7 bases; junction bases not matched to a gene: 4. Treatment given: oral pan-JAK inhibitor, 5-10 mg twice daily. Alopecia areata patients gave lesional scalp punch biopsies and peripheral blood samples.

The sequence was obtained from a human donor with alopecia areata. Sequences were derived from skin, sampled at approximately week 31, from a patient treated with tofacitinib. The chain carries TRBV5-1 and TRBJ2-1; the match to TRBD2 covers 8 bases. CDR3 bases: TGCGCCAGCAGCTTGATCGGGGGGGGGAATGAGCAGTTCTTC. Translating it yields CASSLIGGGNEQFF. The complete variable domain, with remaining parts taken from reference TRBV5-1 and TRBJ2-1, reads KAGVTQTPRYLIKTRGQQVTLSCSPISGHRSVSWYQQTPGQGLQFLFEYFSETQRNKGNFPGRFSGRQFSNSRSEMNVSTLELGDSALYLCASSLIGGGNEQFFGPGTRLTVL.